The clone carrying this TCR beta chain was seen many times. Its antigen is currently unknown. Pregnant or lactating patients were excluded, as were those with uncontrolled infection or other autoimmune disease. These data belong to a study of T cells in Graves' hyperthyroidism and ophthalmopathy. The CDR3 regions of TCR beta were amplified from RNA transcripts. The TCR CDR3 was amplified in a first-round RT-PCR using the HTBI primer set. TCRdb itself ran the multiplex PCR reads through MiXCR, one entry per CDR3 protein. The repertoire holds hundreds of thousands of distinct CDR3 sequences, with less than 15% as singletons. CDR1 MDHEN and CDR2 SYDVKM come from the germline V gene. The trim removed 5 bases at V and 4 bases at J, leaving 8 bases unmatched. The CDR3 is 15 residues long. Study-level findings and limits: The model identified upcoming ophthalmopathy a median around 6 months ahead of onset. Ophthalmopathy and stable hyperthyroidism were separated by a 13 V-J model.

The clonotype was recovered from a woman between 18 and 30 years old with Graves' hyperthyroidism. The chain links TRBV28 to TRBJ2-1; 7 bases are shared with TRBD1. The sample consisted of blood. The CDR3 sequence is CASSPRQGFYNEQFF. The CDR3 DNA reads TGTGCCAGCAGTCCCCGACAGGGTTTTTACAATGAGCAGTTCTTC.